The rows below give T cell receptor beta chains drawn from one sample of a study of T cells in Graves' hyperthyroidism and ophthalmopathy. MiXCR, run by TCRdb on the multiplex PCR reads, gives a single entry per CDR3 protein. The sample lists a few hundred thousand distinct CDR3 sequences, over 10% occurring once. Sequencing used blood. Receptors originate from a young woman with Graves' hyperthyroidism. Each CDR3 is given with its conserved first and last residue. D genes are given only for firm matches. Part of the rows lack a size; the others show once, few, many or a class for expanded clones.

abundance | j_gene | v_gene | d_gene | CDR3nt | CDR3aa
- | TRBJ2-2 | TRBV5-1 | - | TGCGCCAGCAGCTTGGGGACGGGGACCCCCACCGGGGAGCTGTTTTTT | CASSLGTGTPTGELFF
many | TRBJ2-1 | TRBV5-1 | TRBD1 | TGCGCCAGCAGCTCGGACAGGGGGGCCAACAATGAGCAGTTCTTC | CASSSDRGANNEQFF
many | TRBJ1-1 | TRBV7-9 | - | TGTGCCAGCAGCTTAGCGCAACTGAACACTGAAGCTTTCTTT | CASSLAQLNTEAFF
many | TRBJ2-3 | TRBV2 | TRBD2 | TGTGCCAGCAGTGAGGGGGGGAGCACAGATACGCAGTATTTT | CASSEGGSTDTQYF
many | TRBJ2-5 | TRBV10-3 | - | TGTGCCATCAGTGAGAGGAACCAAGAGACCCAGTACTTC | CAISERNQETQYF
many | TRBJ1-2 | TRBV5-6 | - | TGTGCCAGCAGCTTGGGGCCCTCCAACTATGGCTACACCTTC | CASSLGPSNYGYTF
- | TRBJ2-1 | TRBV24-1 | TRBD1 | TGTGCCACCAGTGTTTCCGGGACAGTCCACAATGAGCAGTTCTTC | CATSVSGTVHNEQFF
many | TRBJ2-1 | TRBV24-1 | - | TGTGCCACCAGTGGTAGCAGGGGGGTCTCCTACAATGAGCAGTTCTTC | CATSGSRGVSYNEQFF
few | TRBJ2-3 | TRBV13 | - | TGTGCCAGCAGCTTACGGGGGATGAGCACAGATACGCAGTATTTT | CASSLRGMSTDTQYF
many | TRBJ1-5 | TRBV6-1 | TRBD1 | TGTGCCAGCAGTTATAGACAGGGTTTTAATCAGCCCCAGCATTTT | CASSYRQGFNQPQHF
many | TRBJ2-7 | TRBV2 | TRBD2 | TGTGCCAGCAGTCCTAGCGGGGGACCGGGGGGCTACGAGCAGTACTTC | CASSPSGGPGGYEQYF
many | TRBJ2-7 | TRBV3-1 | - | TGTGCCAGCAGCCAAGAGGGCTACGAGCAGTACTTC | CASSQEGYEQYF
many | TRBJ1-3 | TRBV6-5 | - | TGTGCCAGCAGTTACTCGTACCGGAGCTCTGGAAACACCATATATTTT | CASSYSYRSSGNTIYF
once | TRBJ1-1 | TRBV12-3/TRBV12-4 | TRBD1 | TGTGCCAGCAGTTTTTGGACAGGGGGCCGGTACACTGAAGCTTTCTTT | CASSFWTGGRYTEAFF
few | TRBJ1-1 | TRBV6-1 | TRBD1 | TGTGCCAGCAGCAATCAGGGGGCGGGAACTGAAGCTTTCTTT | CASSNQGAGTEAFF
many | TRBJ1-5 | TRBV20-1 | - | TGCAGTGCTAGAGATGGAAGCAATCAGCCCCAGCATTTT | CSARDGSNQPQHF
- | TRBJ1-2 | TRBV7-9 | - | TGTGCCAGCAGCTCAGCGGCCGCCTCTAACTATGGCTACACCTTC | CASSSAAASNYGYTF
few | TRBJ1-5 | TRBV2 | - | TGTACCAGCAGTTATAGGGGGAGCAATCAGCCCCAGCATTTT | CTSSYRGSNQPQHF
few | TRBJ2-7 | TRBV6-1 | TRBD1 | TGTGCCAGCAGTCCTCGGACAGGCGAGCCCTACGAGCAGTACTTC | CASSPRTGEPYEQYF
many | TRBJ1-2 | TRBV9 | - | TGTGCCAGCAGCCCCCGACAGGTAGGGGATGGCTACACCTTC | CASSPRQVGDGYTF
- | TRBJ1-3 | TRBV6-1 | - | TGTGCCAGCAGTGAGAGGGGTACTGGAAACACCATATATTTT | CASSERGTGNTIYF
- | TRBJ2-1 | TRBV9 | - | TGTGCCAGCAGCTCCCGCGTCCGACTAGACTCCTACAATGAGCAGTTCTTC | CASSSRVRLDSYNEQFF